The clone carrying this T cell receptor beta chain was recorded at least ten times. Its antigen is not identified. The library put unique molecular identifiers onto individual cDNA molecules. From the RACE reads, TCRdb called clonotypes with MiXCR, one entry per CDR3 protein. The sample includes around 120,000 distinct CDR3 sequences, 12% of them seen just once. Time point noted: patch test 1, 2 weeks after DPC sensitization. Noted treatment: therapeutic diphenylcyclopropenone sensitization with weekly scalp DPC. The sample belongs to a study of human T cells and chemical hapten exposure. Study outcomes and limitations: Higher patch test scores went with higher counts of PT1 expanded TCRs.

The TCR originated in a woman aged 45 to 65 with alopecia areata. Some clones in this sample may be carry-over from other donors' samples. Sample: whole blood, taken in connection with sensitization to the hapten diphenylcyclopropenone (DPC).

CDR3 in amino acids: CASSLRGSGYTF. CDR3 sequence (DNA): TGTGCCAGCAGTTTGAGGGGCTCAGGCTACACCTTC. V is TRBV28 and J is TRBJ1-2, with D possibly being TRBD1 (5 bases). This CDR3 is 12 amino acids long. The V end was cut by 3 bases, the J end by 8 bases, with 10 bases between. The germline CDR1 and CDR2 sequences are MDHEN and SYDVKM.